This T cell receptor beta chain was found in a study of Ad26.COV2.S vaccination and SARS-CoV-2 variants. Study overall: Dosing was one shot or two shots 56 days apart.

The table came from immunoSEQ multiplex PCR; TCRdb's copy has only in-frame clones and leaves some out. This table has 450,000 to 550,000 clones, about nine tenths appearing once. Stated treatment: approximately 18 received Ad26.COV2.S at low or high dose, single or two shots; 5 received placebo; per-sample allocation not given. Day 63 following the first vaccine or placebo injection was when the samples were taken. The CDR3 extends over 11 amino acids. In germline, CDR1 is MNHEY, CDR2 SMNVEV (reference sequence). Trimming removed 8 bases from V and 9 bases from J, with 10 bases in between. The chain links TRBV27 to TRBJ2-2; D may be TRBD1 or TRBD2 (5 bases each). The material was peripheral blood, obtained in a trial of Ad26.COV2.S vaccine versus placebo. The TCR was taken from a person between 18 and 65 years old who received the Ad26.COV2.S COVID-19 vaccine or a placebo. As DNA, the CDR3 is TGTGCCAGCGGACGGGGCTGGGAGCTGTTTTTT. Protein product: CASGRGWELFF.